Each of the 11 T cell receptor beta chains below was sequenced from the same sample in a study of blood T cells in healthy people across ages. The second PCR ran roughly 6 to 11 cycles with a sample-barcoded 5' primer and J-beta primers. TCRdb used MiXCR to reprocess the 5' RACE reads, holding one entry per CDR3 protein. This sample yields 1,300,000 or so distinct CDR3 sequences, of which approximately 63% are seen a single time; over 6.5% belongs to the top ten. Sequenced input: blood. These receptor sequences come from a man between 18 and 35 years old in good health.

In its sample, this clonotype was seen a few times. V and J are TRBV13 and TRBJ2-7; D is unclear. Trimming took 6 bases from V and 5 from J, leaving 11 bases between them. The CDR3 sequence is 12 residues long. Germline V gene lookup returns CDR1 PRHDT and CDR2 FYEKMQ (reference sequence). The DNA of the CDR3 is TGTGCCAGCAGTCTTCCGGCCGACGAGCAGTACTTC. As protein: CASSLPADEQYF. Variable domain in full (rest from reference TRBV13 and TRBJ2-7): AAGVIQSPRHLIKEKRETATLKCYPIPRHDTVYWYQQGPGQDPQFLISFYEKMQSDKGSIPDRFSAQQFSDYHSELNMSSLELGDSALYFCASSLPADEQYFGPGTRLTVT.

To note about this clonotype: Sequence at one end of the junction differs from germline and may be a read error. Here the CDR3 reads CASNQERTTENTEAFF. The CDR3 DNA reads as TGTGCCAGCAACCAAGAACGGACTACAGAGAACACTGAAGCTTTCTTT. The V gene is TRBV4-2, the J gene TRBJ1-1, with D uncertain. Germline-derived CDR1 and CDR2 are LGHNA and YNFKEQ. The CDR3 is 16 amino acids.

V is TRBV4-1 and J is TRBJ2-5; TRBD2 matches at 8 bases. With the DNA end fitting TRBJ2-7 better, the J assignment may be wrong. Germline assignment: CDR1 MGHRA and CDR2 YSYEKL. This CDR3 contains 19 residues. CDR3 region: CASSQVGGRAGLGFYEQYF. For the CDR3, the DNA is TGCGCCAGCAGCCAAGTTGGAGGCCGGGCGGGACTAGGGTTCTACGAGCAGTACTTC.

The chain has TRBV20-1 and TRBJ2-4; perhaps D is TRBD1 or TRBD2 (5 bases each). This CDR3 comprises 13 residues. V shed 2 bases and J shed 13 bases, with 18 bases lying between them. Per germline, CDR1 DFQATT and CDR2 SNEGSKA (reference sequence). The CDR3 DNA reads TGCAGTGCTAGAACCCCGACGGGTTGGGGGCAGTACTTC. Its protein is CSARTPTGWGQYF.

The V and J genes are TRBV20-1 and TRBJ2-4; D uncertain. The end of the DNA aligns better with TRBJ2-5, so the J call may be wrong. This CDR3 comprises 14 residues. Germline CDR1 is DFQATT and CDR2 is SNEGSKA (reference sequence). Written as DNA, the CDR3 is TGCAGTGCTAAGAATGGCAGATCTGGAGAGACCCAGTACTTC. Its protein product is CSAKNGRSGETQYF.

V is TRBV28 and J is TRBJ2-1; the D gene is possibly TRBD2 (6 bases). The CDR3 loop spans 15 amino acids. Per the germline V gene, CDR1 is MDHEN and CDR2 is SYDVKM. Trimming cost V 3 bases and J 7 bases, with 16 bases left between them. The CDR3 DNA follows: TGTGCCAGCAGTTTTTTACCGGGGGAGAAAAATGAGCAGTTCTTC. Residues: CASSFLPGEKNEQFF.

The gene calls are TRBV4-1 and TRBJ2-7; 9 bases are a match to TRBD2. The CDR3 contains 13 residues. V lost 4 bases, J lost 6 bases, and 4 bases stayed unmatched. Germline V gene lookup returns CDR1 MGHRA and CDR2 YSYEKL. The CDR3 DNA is TGCGCCAGCAGCCTTAGCGGGAGATCCGAGCAGTACTTC. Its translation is CASSLSGRSEQYF.

Here the CDR3 reads CSVVLTDRGLSGYTF. The DNA of the CDR3 is TGCAGCGTTGTTTTAACGGACAGGGGGTTGAGTGGCTACACCTTC. The rearrangement links TRBV29-1 to TRBJ1-2; 10 bases are a match to TRBD1. The CDR3 length is 15 residues. The V and J ends lost 4 bases and 7 bases, in that order; junction bases with no gene match: 12. Germline V gives CDR1 SQVTM, CDR2 ANQGSEA. Based on the CDR3 plus reference TRBV29-1 and TRBJ1-2, the full variable domain is SAVISQKPSRDICQRGTSLTIQCQVDSQVTMMFWYRQQPGQSLTLIATANQGSEATYESGFVIDKFPISRPNLTFSTLTVSNMSPEDSSIYLCSVVLTDRGLSGYTFGSGTRLTVV.

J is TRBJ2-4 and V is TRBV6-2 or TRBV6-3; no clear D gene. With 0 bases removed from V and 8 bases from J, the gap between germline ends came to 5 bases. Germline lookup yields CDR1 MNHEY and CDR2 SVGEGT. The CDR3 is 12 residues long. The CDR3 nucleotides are TGTGCCAGCAGTTACTCCTGGGACATTCAGTACTTC. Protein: CASSYSWDIQYF.

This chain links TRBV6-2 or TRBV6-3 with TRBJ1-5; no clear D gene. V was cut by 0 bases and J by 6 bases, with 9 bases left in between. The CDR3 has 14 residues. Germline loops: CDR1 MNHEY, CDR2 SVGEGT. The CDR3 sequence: CASSYSRISQPQHF. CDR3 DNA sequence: TGTGCCAGCAGTTACTCGAGAATCAGTCAGCCCCAGCATTTT.

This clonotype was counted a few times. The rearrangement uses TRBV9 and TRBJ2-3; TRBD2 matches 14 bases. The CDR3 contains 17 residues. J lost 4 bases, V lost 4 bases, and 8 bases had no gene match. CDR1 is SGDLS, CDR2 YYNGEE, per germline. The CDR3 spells CASSSPTSGGASDTQYF. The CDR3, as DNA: TGTGCCAGCAGCAGCCCGACTAGCGGGGGGGCTTCAGATACGCAGTATTTT. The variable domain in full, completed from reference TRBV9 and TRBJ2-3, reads DSGVTQTPKHLITATGQRVTLRCSPRSGDLSVYWYQQSLDQGLQFLIQYYNGEERAKGNILERFSAQQFPDLHSELNLSSLELGDSALYFCASSSPTSGGASDTQYFGPGTRLTVL.